This TCR beta chain was observed in a study of T cell responses to AZD1222 COVID-19 vaccine. TCRdb's copy holds only in-frame clones and misses some; the assay was immunoSEQ multiplex PCR. Counted here are 150,000 to 200,000 clones, about nine tenths occurring once; the ten biggest clones make up roughly 5.5%. Study outcomes and limitations: CD4 TCRs covered the whole spike, strongest at regions 160-218 and 743-854. Clonal diversity was possibly underestimated; the donors were predominantly white British and more often female.

This clone was seen just once. Its antigen remains unknown. The germline V and J ends were trimmed by 0 bases and 0 bases, with 10 bases remaining between them. The CDR3 is 16 residues long. Germline values: CDR1 SGHKS, CDR2 YYEKEE (reference sequence). This chain links TRBV5-5 with TRBJ1-3; a weak D match, TRBD1 (5 bases). The sequencing used peripheral blood, collected on day 0 of AZD1222 vaccination. The clonotype was recovered from an adult in good health. The CDR3 region is CASSLAWGSSGNTIYF. CDR3 nucleotide sequence: TGTGCCAGCAGCTTGGCCTGGGGGTCCTCTGGAAACACCATATATTTT.